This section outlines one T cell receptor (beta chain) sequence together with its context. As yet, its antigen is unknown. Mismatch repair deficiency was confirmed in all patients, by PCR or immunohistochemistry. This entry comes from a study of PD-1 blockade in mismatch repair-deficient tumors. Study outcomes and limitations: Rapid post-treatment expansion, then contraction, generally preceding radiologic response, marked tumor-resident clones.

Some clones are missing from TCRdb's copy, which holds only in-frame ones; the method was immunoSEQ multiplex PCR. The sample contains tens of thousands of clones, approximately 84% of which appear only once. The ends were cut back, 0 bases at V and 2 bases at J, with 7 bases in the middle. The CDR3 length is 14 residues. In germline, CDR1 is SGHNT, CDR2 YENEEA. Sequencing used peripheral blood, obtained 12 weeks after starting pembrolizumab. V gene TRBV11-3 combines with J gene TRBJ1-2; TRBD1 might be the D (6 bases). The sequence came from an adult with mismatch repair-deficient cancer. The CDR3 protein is CASSLETGNYGYTF. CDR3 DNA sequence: TGTGCCAGCAGCTTAGAAACAGGGAACTATGGCTACACCTTC.